In this sample, the clone carrying this TCR beta chain turned up a few times. Its antigen is not identified. PCR involved 60 Vbeta and 13 Jbeta primers. Produced via immunoSEQ multiplex PCR; TCRdb's table is partial and in-frame only. The data hold tens of thousands of clones, with approximately 75% observed a single time. This sample was included in a study of cytomegalovirus exposure and HLA in healthy donors. V was trimmed by 6 bases and J by 5 bases, leaving 7 bases between them. Germline assignment: CDR1 LNHDA and CDR2 SQIVND (reference sequence). The CDR3 extends over 11 amino acids. Findings of the study overall: Some V segments, including TRBV6-2 and TRBV6-3, were excluded as indistinguishable. Across donors, presence/absence analyses took sequencing depth to be roughly uniform. In all likelihood, a cluster of highly shared sequence variants was a sequencing artifact.

The chain uses TRBV19 and TRBJ1-1; D is uncertain. Sequencing was carried out using PBMCs. The TCR sequence derives from a middle-aged woman in good health and CMV-seropositive. CDR3 region: CASRAGTEAFF. The CDR3 region has the DNA TGTGCCAGTAGAGCCGGGACTGAAGCTTTCTTT.